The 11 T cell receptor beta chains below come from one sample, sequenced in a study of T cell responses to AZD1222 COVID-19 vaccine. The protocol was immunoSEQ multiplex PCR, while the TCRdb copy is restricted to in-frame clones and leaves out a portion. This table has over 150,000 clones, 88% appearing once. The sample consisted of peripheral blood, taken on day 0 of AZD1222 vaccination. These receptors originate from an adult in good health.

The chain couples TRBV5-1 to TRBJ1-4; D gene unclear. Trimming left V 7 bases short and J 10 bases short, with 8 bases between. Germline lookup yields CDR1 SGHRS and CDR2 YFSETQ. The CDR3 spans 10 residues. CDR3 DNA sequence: TGCGCCAGCTCGTGGGGAAAACTGTTTTTT. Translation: CASSWGKLFF.

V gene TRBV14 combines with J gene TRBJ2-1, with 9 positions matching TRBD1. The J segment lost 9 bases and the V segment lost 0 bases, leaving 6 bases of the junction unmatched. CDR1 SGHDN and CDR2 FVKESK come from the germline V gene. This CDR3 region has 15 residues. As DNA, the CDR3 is TGTGCCAGCAGCCAAGAGAGCGGGACAGGGTTTGAGCAGTTCTTC. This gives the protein CASSQESGTGFEQFF.

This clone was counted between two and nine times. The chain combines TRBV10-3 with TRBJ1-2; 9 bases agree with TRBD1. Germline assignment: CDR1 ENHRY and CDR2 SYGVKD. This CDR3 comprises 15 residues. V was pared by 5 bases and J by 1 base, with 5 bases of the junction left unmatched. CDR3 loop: CAISSGQGNNYGYTF. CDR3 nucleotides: TGTGCCATCAGTTCGGGACAGGGAAATAACTATGGCTACACCTTC.

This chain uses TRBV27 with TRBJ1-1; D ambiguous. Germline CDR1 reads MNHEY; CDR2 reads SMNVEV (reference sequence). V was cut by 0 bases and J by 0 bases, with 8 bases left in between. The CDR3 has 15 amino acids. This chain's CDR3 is CASSLSAAMNTEAFF. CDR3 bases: TGTGCCAGCAGTTTATCGGCAGCTATGAACACTGAAGCTTTCTTT.

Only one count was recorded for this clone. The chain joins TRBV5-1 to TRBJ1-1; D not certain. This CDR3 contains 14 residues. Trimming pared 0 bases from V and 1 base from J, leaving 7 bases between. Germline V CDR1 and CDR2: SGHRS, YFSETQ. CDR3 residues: CASSLAQTNTEAFF. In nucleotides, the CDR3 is TGCGCCAGCAGCTTGGCGCAGACGAACACTGAAGCTTTCTTT.

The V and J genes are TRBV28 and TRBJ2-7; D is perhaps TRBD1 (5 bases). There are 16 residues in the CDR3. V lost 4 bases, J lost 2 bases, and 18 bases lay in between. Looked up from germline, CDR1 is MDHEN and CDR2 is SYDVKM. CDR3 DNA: TGTGCCAGCAGTTCTGGGGCACTTCCACGGCCCTACGAGCAGTACTTC. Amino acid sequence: CASSSGALPRPYEQYF.

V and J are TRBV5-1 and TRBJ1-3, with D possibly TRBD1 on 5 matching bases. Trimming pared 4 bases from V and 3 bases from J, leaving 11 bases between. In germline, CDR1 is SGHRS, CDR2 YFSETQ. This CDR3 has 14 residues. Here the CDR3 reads CASSPGGVGNTIYF. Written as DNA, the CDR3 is TGCGCCAGCAGCCCCGGGGGGGTTGGAAACACCATATATTTT.

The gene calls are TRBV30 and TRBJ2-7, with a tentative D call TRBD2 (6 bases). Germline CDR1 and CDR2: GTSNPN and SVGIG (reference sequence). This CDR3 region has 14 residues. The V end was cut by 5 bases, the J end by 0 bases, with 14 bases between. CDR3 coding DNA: TGTGCCTGGGGGGGGAGGTCTAGCTCCTACGAGCAGTACTTC. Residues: CAWGGRSSSYEQYF. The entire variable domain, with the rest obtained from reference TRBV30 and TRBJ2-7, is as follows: SQTIHQWPATLVQPVGSPLSLECTVEGTSNPNLYWYRQAAGRGLQLLFYSVGIGQISSEVPQNLSASRPQDRQFILSSKKLLLSDSGFYLCAWGGRSSSYEQYFGPGTRLTVT.

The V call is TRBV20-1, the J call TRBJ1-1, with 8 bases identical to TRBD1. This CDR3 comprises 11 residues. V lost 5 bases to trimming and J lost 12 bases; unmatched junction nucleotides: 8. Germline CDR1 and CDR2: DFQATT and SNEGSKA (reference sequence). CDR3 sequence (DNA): TGCAGTGCTGTCGACAGGGGAGAGACTTTCTTT. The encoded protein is CSAVDRGETFF.

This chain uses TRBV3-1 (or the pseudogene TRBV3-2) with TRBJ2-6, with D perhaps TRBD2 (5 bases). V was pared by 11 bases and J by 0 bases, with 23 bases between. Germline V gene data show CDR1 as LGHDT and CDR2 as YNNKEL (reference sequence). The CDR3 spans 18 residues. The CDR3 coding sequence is TGTGCCTCCAGCCCCGTGGGGAAGAGGGTCTCTGGGGCCAACGTCCTGACTTTC. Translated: CASSPVGKRVSGANVLTF.

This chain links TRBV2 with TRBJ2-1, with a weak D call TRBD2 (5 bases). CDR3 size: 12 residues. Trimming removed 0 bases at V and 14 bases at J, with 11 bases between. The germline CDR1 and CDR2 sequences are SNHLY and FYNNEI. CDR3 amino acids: CASSEAPGSEFF. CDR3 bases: TGTGCCAGCAGTGAAGCCCCGGGAAGCGAGTTCTTC.